The rows below give T cell receptor beta chains drawn from one sample of a study of blood T cell repertoires in COVID-19. Profiling relied on immunoSEQ multiplex PCR, and the TCRdb table lists in-frame clones only, not all of them. Of about 88,000 clones listed, about 85% are singletons. Input material: peripheral blood. The source is a male donor with acute or convalescent COVID-19. Both conserved end residues are part of each CDR3. D genes are given only for firm matches. Not all rows give a size; the values are once, few, many and, for expanded clones, a class.

v_call	j_call	clone_size	d_call	cdr3_nt	cdr3_aa
TRBV2	TRBJ1-3	NA	NA	TGTGCCAGCAGTGAACTCCCCCCCAGGCTGGGAAACACCATATATTTT	CASSELPPRLGNTIYF
TRBV19	TRBJ2-6	few	NA	TGTGCCAGTAGTCCAACTGGGGCCAACGTCCTGACTTTC	CASSPTGANVLTF
TRBV15	TRBJ1-3	NA	NA	TGTGCCACCAGCAGAAGGCAACAGGCTCTCAACTCTGGAAACACCATATATTTT	CATSRRQQALNSGNTIYF
TRBV19	TRBJ1-4	once	TRBD1	TGTGCCAGTAGTGACAGGGTTTTAAGCTCGTTTAGTGAAAAACTGTTTTTT	CASSDRVLSSFSEKLFF
TRBV6-5	TRBJ1-6	NA	TRBD1	TGTGCCAGCAGTTACAACAGGGGGCGCTCACCCCTCCACTTT	CASSYNRGRSPLHF
TRBV5-6	TRBJ2-7	NA	TRBD1	TGTGCCAGCAGCTTGAATCAAGGACAGGGGACCTACGAGCAGTACTTC	CASSLNQGQGTYEQYF
TRBV6-5	TRBJ2-1	few	TRBD2	TGTGCCAGCACCCCGGGGGGACCCCTGGGAGAGCAGTTCTTC	CASTPGGPLGEQFF
TRBV21-1	TRBJ2-7	NA	NA	TGTGCCAGCAGCACGCCTCCCGGGACAGGGTCTTACGAGCAGTACTTC	CASSTPPGTGSYEQYF
TRBV5-1	TRBJ1-1	NA	NA	TGCGCCAGCAGCTTCGTACAGGGCACTGAAGCTTTCTTT	CASSFVQGTEAFF
TRBV5-6	TRBJ1-3	few	NA	TGTGCCAGCAGCTTAAGTGGCATCCCCGGAAACACCATATATTTT	CASSLSGIPGNTIYF
TRBV11-1	TRBJ1-1	few	NA	TGTGCCAGCAGCTTCGGACTGGGCACTGAAGCTTTCTTT	CASSFGLGTEAFF
TRBV6-5	TRBJ1-1	NA	NA	TGTGCCAGCAGTTCGCCCCAGGGAACGTACACTGAAGCTTTCTTT	CASSSPQGTYTEAFF
TRBV27	TRBJ1-2	NA	TRBD1	TGTGCCAGCAGACCGACAGGGGCAAGGCAGCACTATGGCTACACCTTC	CASRPTGARQHYGYTF
TRBV28	TRBJ1-4	NA	NA	TGTGCCAGCAGTTTTGGGGGGAAGGATGAAAAACTGTTTTTT	CASSFGGKDEKLFF
TRBV2	TRBJ1-1	NA	TRBD1	TGTGCCAGCAGTGCGGGACAGTTGTACACTGAAGCTTTCTTT	CASSAGQLYTEAFF
TRBV7-9	TRBJ2-7	NA	NA	TGTGCCAGCAGATACTCTAGTCCGGGCGAGCAGTACTTC	CASRYSSPGEQYF
TRBV5-1	TRBJ1-2	NA	NA	TGCGCCAGCAGCGAGAGGGAAGACTATGGCTACACCTTC	CASSEREDYGYTF
TRBV6-5	TRBJ1-1	NA	TRBD1	TGTGCCAACAGTACGGACAGGGGGATCACTGAAGCTTTCTTT	CANSTDRGITEAFF
TRBV5-1	TRBJ1-3	NA	NA	TGCGCCAGCAGCCTGGGGAGCTCTGGAAACACCATATATTTT	CASSLGSSGNTIYF
TRBV6-5	TRBJ1-1	few	NA	TGTGCCAGCAGTTACTCCATTCGGGGGACCACTGAAGCTTTCTTT	CASSYSIRGTTEAFF
TRBV5-1	TRBJ1-4	NA	NA	TGCGCCAGCAGCTTGGGTTCTACGGGTAATGAAAAACTGTTTTTT	CASSLGSTGNEKLFF
TRBV7-7	TRBJ2-2	few	NA	TGTGCCAGCAGCTTAGGAAACAGCTACACCGGGGAGCTGTTTTTT	CASSLGNSYTGELFF
TRBV10-3	TRBJ2-7	NA	TRBD1	TGTGCCATCAGTGAATTGGACAGGGGGGCCTACGAGCAGTACTTC	CAISELDRGAYEQYF
TRBV2	TRBJ1-6	NA	NA	TGTGCCAGCAGTACCCGGGAACCTGGACGTTCACCCCTCCACTTT	CASSTREPGRSPLHF
TRBV25-1	TRBJ1-4	few	TRBD1	TGTGCCAGCAGTGATAGACAGGGGGATAATGAAAAACTGTTTTTT	CASSDRQGDNEKLFF
TRBV19	TRBJ2-7	NA	TRBD1	TGTGCCAGTAGTGTTCAGGGGGCTTACGAGCAGTACTTC	CASSVQGAYEQYF
TRBV7-9	TRBJ2-5	NA	NA	TGTGCCAGCAGCGCGAGCAGGGAGACCCAGTACTTC	CASSASRETQYF
TRBV12-3/TRBV12-4	TRBJ2-7	NA	TRBD1	TGTGCCAGCAGTATGACAGGGCCGGGCGAGCAGTACTTC	CASSMTGPGEQYF
TRBV11-2	TRBJ1-1	NA	NA	TGTGCCAGCAGCTTAACAGGTGTCACCTTGAACACTGAAGCTTTCTTT	CASSLTGVTLNTEAFF
TRBV10-3	TRBJ1-1	once	NA	TGTGCCATCAGCGGGCAGGGGAAGACGAACACTGAAGCTTTCTTT	CAISGQGKTNTEAFF
TRBV5-7	TRBJ1-2	medium-sized	TRBD1	TGTGCCAGCAGCTTAGGACAGGGGGCTAACTATGGCTACACCTTC	CASSLGQGANYGYTF
TRBV6-4	TRBJ2-3	once	NA	TGTGCCAGCAGTGACTCGCGGGGTGATACGCAGTATTTT	CASSDSRGDTQYF
TRBV6-1	TRBJ1-6	few	NA	TGTGCCAGCAGTGCCGGGACTCTGAAGTATAATTCACCCCTCCACTTT	CASSAGTLKYNSPLHF
TRBV2	TRBJ2-1	NA	NA	TGTGCCAGCAGTGAGGGGCAAAGCGAGCAGTTCTTC	CASSEGQSEQFF
TRBV6-5	TRBJ1-1	NA	NA	TGTGCCAGCAGATGGTCGAGGCAGGGAGGGACTGAAGCTTTCTTT	CASRWSRQGGTEAFF
TRBV19	TRBJ1-3	NA	NA	TGTGCCAGTAGGGCAGTGGCCCTGTCCGGAAACACCATATATTTT	CASRAVALSGNTIYF
TRBV5-6	TRBJ2-7	NA	TRBD1	TGTGCCAGCAGTTTGCCCGGGACAGGGTTTACAGGCGAGCAGTACTTC	CASSLPGTGFTGEQYF
TRBV5-1	TRBJ1-2	NA	NA	TGCGCCAGCAGCGTGGACGGAGTACCTAACTATGGCTACACCTTC	CASSVDGVPNYGYTF
TRBV7-9	TRBJ2-4	NA	NA	TGTGCCAGCAGCCCGAGGGGGGGACTAGCCAAAAACATTCAGTACTTC	CASSPRGGLAKNIQYF
TRBV6-1	TRBJ2-7	once	NA	TGTGCCAGCAGTGAAGGCCTAGGAGCCTTCTACGAGCAGTACTTC	CASSEGLGAFYEQYF
TRBV30	TRBJ1-2	NA	NA	TGTGCCTGGAGTGTATCAGGGGCAGGTGGCTACACCTTC	CAWSVSGAGGYTF
TRBV5-1	TRBJ2-3	NA	TRBD1	TGCGCCAGCAGCGGGAGGACAGGGGGGCCAGATACGCAGTATTTT	CASSGRTGGPDTQYF
TRBV3-1/TRBV3-2	TRBJ2-1	NA	NA	TGTGCCAGCAGCCAAGAGCGCAATGAGCAGTTCTTC	CASSQERNEQFF
TRBV5-8	TRBJ2-3	once	TRBD2	TGTGCCAGCAGCTCCCCGACTAGCGCATTCACAGATACGCAGTATTTT	CASSSPTSAFTDTQYF
TRBV19	TRBJ2-3	NA	NA	TGTGCCAGTAGTATAGTTGGGAGTAGCACAGATACGCAGTATTTT	CASSIVGSSTDTQYF
TRBV19	TRBJ1-4	few	NA	TGTGCCAGCAACCCGGACAGTAATGAAAAACTGTTTTTT	CASNPDSNEKLFF